This TCR beta chain was sequenced in a study of cytotoxic CD8 clonotypes in ibrutinib-treated CLL. Sequenced by immunoSEQ multiplex PCR; TCRdb stores in-frame clones only, minus some. Altogether around 310,000 clones are present, 80% being singletons, with the ten largest covering approximately 7%. V shed 1 base and J shed 5 bases, with 18 bases lying between them. The CDR3 totals 16 residues. Germline lookup yields CDR1 MGHRA and CDR2 YSYEKL. J is TRBJ2-7 and V is TRBV4-1, with D tentatively TRBD1 (5 bases). This specimen consisted of PBMCs, obtained before ibrutinib treatment. This sequence originates from a human donor with chronic lymphocytic leukemia. CDR3 region: CASSQVMTWTFHEQYF. CDR3 coding DNA: TGCGCCAGCAGCCAAGTAATGACATGGACATTTCACGAGCAGTACTTC.